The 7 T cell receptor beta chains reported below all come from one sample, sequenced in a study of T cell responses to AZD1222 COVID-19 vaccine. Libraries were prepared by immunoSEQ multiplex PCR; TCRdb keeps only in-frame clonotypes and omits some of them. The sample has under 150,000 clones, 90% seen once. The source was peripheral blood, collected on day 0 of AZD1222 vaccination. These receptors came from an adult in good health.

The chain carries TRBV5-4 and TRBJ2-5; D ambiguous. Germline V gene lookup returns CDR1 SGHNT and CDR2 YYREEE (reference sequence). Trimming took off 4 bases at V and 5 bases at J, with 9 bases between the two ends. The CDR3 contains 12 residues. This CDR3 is CASSVYPETQYF. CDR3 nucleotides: TGTGCCAGCAGCGTATACCCGGAGACCCAGTACTTC.

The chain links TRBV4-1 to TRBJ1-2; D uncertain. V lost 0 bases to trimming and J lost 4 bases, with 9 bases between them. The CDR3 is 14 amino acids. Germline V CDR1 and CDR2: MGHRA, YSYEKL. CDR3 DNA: TGCGCCAGCAGCCAAGATCCCCTAGTCTATGGCTACACCTTC. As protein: CASSQDPLVYGYTF.

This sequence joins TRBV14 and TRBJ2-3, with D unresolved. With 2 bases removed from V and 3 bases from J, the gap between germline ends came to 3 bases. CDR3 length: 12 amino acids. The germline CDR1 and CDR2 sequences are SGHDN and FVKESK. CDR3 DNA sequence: TGTGCCAGCAGCCAATCTACAGATACGCAGTATTTT. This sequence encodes CASSQSTDTQYF.

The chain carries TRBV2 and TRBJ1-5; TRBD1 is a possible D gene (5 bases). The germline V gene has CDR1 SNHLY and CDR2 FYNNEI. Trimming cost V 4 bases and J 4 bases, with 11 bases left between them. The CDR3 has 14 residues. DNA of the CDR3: TGTGCCAGCAGTGGGGGGGACGGGAATCAGCCCCAGCATTTT. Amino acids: CASSGGDGNQPQHF.

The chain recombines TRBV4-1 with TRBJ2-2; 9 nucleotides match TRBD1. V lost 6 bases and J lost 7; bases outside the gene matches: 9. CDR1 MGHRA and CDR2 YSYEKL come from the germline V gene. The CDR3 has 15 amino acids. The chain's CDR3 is CASRATGGILGELFF. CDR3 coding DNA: TGCGCCAGCAGAGCGACAGGGGGAATCCTCGGGGAGCTGTTTTTT.

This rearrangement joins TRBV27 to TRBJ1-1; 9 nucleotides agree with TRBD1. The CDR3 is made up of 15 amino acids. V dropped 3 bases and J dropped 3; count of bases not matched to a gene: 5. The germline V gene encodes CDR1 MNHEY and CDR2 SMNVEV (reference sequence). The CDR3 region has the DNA TGTGCCAGCAGTTTCGGGGACAGGGTGTACACTGAAGCTTTCTTT. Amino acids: CASSFGDRVYTEAFF.

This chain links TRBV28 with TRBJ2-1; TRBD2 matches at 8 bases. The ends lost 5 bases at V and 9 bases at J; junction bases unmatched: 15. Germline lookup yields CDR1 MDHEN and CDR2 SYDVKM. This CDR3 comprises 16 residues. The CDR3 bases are TGTGCCAGCAGTCGGAATCCTAGCGGGCGTGGGGGTGAGCAGTTCTTC. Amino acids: CASSRNPSGRGGEQFF.